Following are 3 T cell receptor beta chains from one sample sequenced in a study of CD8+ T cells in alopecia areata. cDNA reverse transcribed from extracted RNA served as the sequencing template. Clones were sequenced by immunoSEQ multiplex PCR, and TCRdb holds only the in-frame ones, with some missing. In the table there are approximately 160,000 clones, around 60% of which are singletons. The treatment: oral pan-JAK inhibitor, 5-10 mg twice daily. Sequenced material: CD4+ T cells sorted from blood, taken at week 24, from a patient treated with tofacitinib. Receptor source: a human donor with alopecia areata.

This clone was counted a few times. CDR3 nucleotide sequence: TGTGCCAGCTCCGGGACTAGAGTAGAGACCCAGTACTTC. Amino acids: CASSGTRVETQYF. This chain uses TRBV2 with TRBJ2-5; TRBD2 matches 8 bases. Trimming cost V 8 bases and J 4 bases; bases outside gene matches: 6. This CDR3 spans 13 amino acids. CDR1 is SNHLY, CDR2 FYNNEI, per germline.

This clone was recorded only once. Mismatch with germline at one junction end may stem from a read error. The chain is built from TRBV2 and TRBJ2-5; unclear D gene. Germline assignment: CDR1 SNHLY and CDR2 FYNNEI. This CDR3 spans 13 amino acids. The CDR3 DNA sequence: TGTGCCAGCAGGAACACAAGACAAGGGACCCAGTACTTC. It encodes CASRNTRQGTQYF.

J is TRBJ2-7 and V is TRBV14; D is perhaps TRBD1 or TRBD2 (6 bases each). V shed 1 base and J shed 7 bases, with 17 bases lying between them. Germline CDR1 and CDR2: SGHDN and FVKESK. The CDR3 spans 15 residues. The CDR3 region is CASSQASWGASEQYF. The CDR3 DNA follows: TGTGCCAGCAGCCAAGCCTCTTGGGGGGCATCGGAGCAGTACTTC.